The 3 T cell receptor beta chains listed next were all sequenced from one sample in a study of CD8 T cells in ankylosing spondylitis. Via MiXCR, TCRdb re-called the 5' RACE reads, giving one row per CDR3 protein. The sample holds some 220,000 distinct CDR3 sequences; roughly 10% are singletons and the top ten take about 3%. Source material: blood, either unsorted or a sorted T cell fraction (not recorded which). These receptors were obtained from a male donor with ankylosing spondylitis or in good health (not recorded which).

The CDR3 region is CASSVRRSYQETQYF. The DNA of the CDR3 is TGTGCCAGCAGCGTGAGGCGGTCGTACCAAGAGACCCAGTACTTC. The rearrangement joins TRBV5-6 to TRBJ2-5, with unresolved D. V was cut by 4 bases and J by 0 bases, with 13 bases left in between. This CDR3 has 15 residues. The germline V gene has CDR1 SGHDT and CDR2 YYEEEE.

V gene TRBV12-3 or TRBV12-4 combines with J gene TRBJ2-3; maybe TRBD1 (6 bases). The CDR3 runs to 14 residues. V lost 5 bases and J lost 0, with 9 bases in between. CDR3 bases: TGTGCCAGCAGTAGACAGGCGAGCACAGATACGCAGTATTTT. It specifies CASSRQASTDTQYF.

The chain is built from TRBV4-2 and TRBJ2-7; D is possibly TRBD2 (6 bases). V was cut by 4 bases and J by 0 bases, with 10 bases left in between. This CDR3 has 14 amino acids. The germline V gene has CDR1 LGHNA and CDR2 YNFKEQ. The CDR3 loop is CASSLLEGSYEQYF. The CDR3 DNA reads TGTGCCAGCAGCCTTTTGGAGGGCTCCTACGAGCAGTACTTC.